This T cell receptor (beta chain) was captured in a study of regulatory T cells in long-lasting Graves disease. Through Arm-PCR of CDR3 regions and iRepertoire HTBI primers, TCR beta libraries were built. Each CDR3 protein gets one entry after TCRdb re-called the multiplex PCR reads with MiXCR. The repertoire holds approximately 480,000 distinct CDR3 sequences, with 16% as singletons. Germline trimming cut 5 bases from V and 6 bases from J; bases unmatched to any gene: 6. CDR1 is MDHEN and CDR2 is SYDVKM in the germline V gene. CDR3 length equals 13 residues. The sample holds a few counts of this clonotype. Time point: newly diagnosed GD, antithyroid drugs for less than 3 months. TCR sequences were obtained from RNA taken from PBMCs. A further study also used this sample, focusing on T cells in Graves' hyperthyroidism and ophthalmopathy. As that report states: It was considered stable Graves' hyperthyroidism when ophthalmopathy did not progress within 18 months. Patients with ophthalmopathy were separated from those with stable hyperthyroidism by a 13 V-J model.

The sequences come from peripheral blood mononuclear cells (PBMCs), collected at new diagnosis, from a patient treated with antithyroid drugs. The genes are TRBV28 and TRBJ1-2; 7 nucleotides match TRBD1. This receptor was obtained from a man aged 40-49 years with Graves disease. DNA of the CDR3: TGTGCCAGCAGTACAGGGGAGGAACATGGCTACACCTTC. Amino acid sequence: CASSTGEEHGYTF.